The 27 T cell receptor beta chains below come from one sample, sequenced in a study of blood T cell repertoires in COVID-19. Sequenced by immunoSEQ multiplex PCR; TCRdb stores in-frame clones only, minus some. In the table there are about 320,000 clones, around 85% of which are singletons. Sample: PBMCs or T cells enriched from blood (not recorded which). The receptors here all came from a woman aged 25 to 39 who had been exposed to COVID-19.

V and J are TRBV27 and TRBJ2-6; the D gene is possibly TRBD1 (6 bases). Germline V lookup: CDR1 MNHEY, CDR2 SMNVEV (reference sequence). The V and J ends lost 3 bases and 4 bases respectively, with 16 bases between them. CDR3 length: 17 residues. CDR3 in DNA: TGTGCCAGCAGTTTGGTGCCAGGGGTGTGGGGGGCCAACGTCCTGACTTTC. Translation gives CASSLVPGVWGANVLTF.

This sequence joins TRBV9 and TRBJ2-2; possibly TRBD2 for D (6 bases). Germline CDR1 is SGDLS and CDR2 is YYNGEE. There are 14 residues in the CDR3. Trimming took off 4 bases at V and 5 bases at J, with 12 bases between the two ends. The CDR3 DNA reads TGTGCCAGCAGCTTTGGGCGGGGAACCGGGGAGCTGTTTTTT. Its translation: CASSFGRGTGELFF.

This clone appeared a few times. The chain is built from TRBV7-3 and TRBJ1-1; 8 bases are shared with TRBD1. Per germline, CDR1 SGHTA and CDR2 FQGTGA. CDR3 length: 12 amino acids. The junction had 3 bases not matched to a gene; V was cut back by 1 base and J by 11 bases. The CDR3 sequence: CASSLNQGAAFF. Here the CDR3 DNA reads TGTGCCAGCAGCTTAAATCAGGGGGCTGCTTTCTTT.

V usage is TRBV5-4 and J usage is TRBJ1-1; D unresolved. This CDR3 comprises 15 residues. V was cut by 0 bases and J by 0 bases, with 9 bases left in between. In germline, CDR1 is SGHNT, CDR2 YYREEE (reference sequence). Here the CDR3 reads CASSLDSYMNTEAFF. The DNA for the CDR3 is TGTGCCAGCAGCTTGGACAGCTATATGAACACTGAAGCTTTCTTT.

V usage is TRBV5-1 and J usage is TRBJ1-1, with D perhaps TRBD1 (6 bases). CDR3 length equals 15 residues. The V and J ends lost 0 bases and 1 base respectively, with 10 bases between them. Germline V gene data show CDR1 as SGHRS and CDR2 as YFSETQ. CDR3 sequence reads: CASSLVATGNTEAFF. The DNA for the CDR3 is TGCGCCAGCAGCTTGGTAGCGACAGGGAACACTGAAGCTTTCTTT. Combining the CDR3 with reference TRBV5-1 and TRBJ1-1 gives the whole variable domain KAGVTQTPRYLIKTRGQQVTLSCSPISGHRSVSWYQQTPGQGLQFLFEYFSETQRNKGNFPGRFSGRQFSNSRSEMNVSTLELGDSALYLCASSLVATGNTEAFFGQGTRLTVV.

The chain employs TRBV3-1 (or the pseudogene TRBV3-2) and TRBJ2-1; tentative D call: TRBD2 (6 bases). CDR1 LGHDT and CDR2 YNNKEL come from the germline V gene (reference sequence). With 6 bases removed from V and 8 bases from J, the gap between germline ends came to 14 bases. This CDR3 comprises 13 residues. CDR3 in DNA: TGTGCCAGCAGACGACCCCCGGGGGATGAGCAGTTCTTC. Its translation is CASRRPPGDEQFF.

This chain links TRBV7-3 with TRBJ1-1, with D maybe TRBD1 (5 bases). The CDR3 loop spans 13 amino acids. Germline V gene lookup returns CDR1 SGHTA and CDR2 FQGTGA. Between the trimmed V and J ends, which lost 5 bases and 4 bases, there was a span of 11 bases. The CDR3 reads CASSRDLSTEAFF. The CDR3 region has the DNA TGTGCCAGCAGCCGGGACTTGAGCACTGAAGCTTTCTTT.

A few counts support this clone. V usage is TRBV28 and J usage is TRBJ1-4; the D gene is possibly TRBD1 (5 bases). CDR3 length equals 15 residues. Germline V CDR1 and CDR2: MDHEN, SYDVKM. V was shortened by 8 bases and J by 3 bases, with 16 bases between the two germline ends. CDR3 coding DNA: TGTGCCAGCTCTACTGGGGGGTGGTCTAATGAAAAACTGTTTTTT. It encodes CASSTGGWSNEKLFF.

The chain links TRBV6-5 to TRBJ2-7; D is ambiguous. The CDR3 contains 15 residues. Germline V gene lookup returns CDR1 MNHEY and CDR2 SVGAGI. Trimming shortened V by 2 bases and J by 7 bases, and 18 bases separated the two germline ends. Written as DNA, the CDR3 is TGTGCCAGCAGTTACGCTTTTACACCCGGGTCGGAGCAGTACTTC. Amino acids: CASSYAFTPGSEQYF.

This clone was seen just once. The V gene is TRBV19, the J gene TRBJ1-1; a possible D gene is TRBD1 (6 bases). Germline V gene data show CDR1 as LNHDA and CDR2 as SQIVND (reference sequence). Trimming pared 5 bases from V and 4 bases from J, leaving 11 bases between. The CDR3 consists of 13 residues. The CDR3 spells CASSRRGGTEAFF. CDR3 bases: TGTGCCAGTAGTCGGAGAGGGGGCACTGAAGCTTTCTTT.

This chain connects TRBV9 to TRBJ2-3; a possible D gene is TRBD2 (5 bases). This CDR3 contains 16 residues. Germline loops: CDR1 SGDLS, CDR2 YYNGEE. V was cut by 4 bases and J by 3 bases, with 18 bases left in between. DNA for the CDR3: TGTGCCAGCAGCCGGACTCCGGCTTTTTGGACAGATACGCAGTATTTT. Translating it yields CASSRTPAFWTDTQYF.

The chain is built from TRBV7-9 and TRBJ1-6; tentatively, D is TRBD1 (6 bases). The V gene lost 5 bases and the J gene lost 8 bases, with 13 bases spanning the gap. Germline V CDR1 and CDR2: SEHNR, FQNEAQ (reference sequence). The CDR3 is 14 residues long. CDR3 residues: CASSGGAAYSPLHF. DNA of the CDR3: TGTGCCAGCAGCGGGGGGGCAGCGTATTCACCCCTCCACTTT.

The CDR3 protein is CAWGPRVEKLFF. For the CDR3, the DNA is TGTGCCTGGGGTCCCCGGGTTGAAAAACTGTTTTTT. This rearrangement joins TRBV30 to TRBJ1-4; D unclear. The length of the CDR3 is 12 residues. The germline V gene encodes CDR1 GTSNPN and CDR2 SVGIG (reference sequence). V was trimmed by 5 bases and J by 7 bases, leaving 11 bases between them.

CDR3 coding DNA: TGTGCCAGCAGCTTATACAATGGTGAGGGCAGCCCCTACGAGCAGTACTTC. Its protein product is CASSLYNGEGSPYEQYF. This rearrangement joins TRBV7-6 to TRBJ2-7; D is perhaps TRBD2 (5 bases). V lost 2 bases, J lost 2 bases, and 19 bases lay in between. CDR1 is SGHVS, CDR2 FNYEAQ, per germline. This CDR3 has 17 amino acids.

This sequence joins TRBV27 and TRBJ2-7, with 15 bases lining up with TRBD2. CDR1 is MNHEY, CDR2 SMNVEV, per germline (reference sequence). The trim removed 4 bases at V and 10 bases at J, leaving 5 bases unmatched. The CDR3 has 14 amino acids. This CDR3 reads CASSSGLAGGSQYF. CDR3 DNA sequence: TGTGCCAGCAGTTCAGGACTAGCGGGAGGGAGTCAGTACTTC.

The chain recombines TRBV9 with TRBJ1-3; TRBD1 matches at 8 bases. The germline gives CDR1 SGDLS, CDR2 YYNGEE. The CDR3 totals 18 residues. With 0 bases clipped from V and 0 bases from J, the junction kept 8 bases outside the gene matches. The CDR3 loop reads CASSVVVGGQDSGNTIYF. CDR3 sequence (DNA): TGTGCCAGCAGCGTAGTAGTAGGGGGACAGGACTCTGGAAACACCATATATTTT.

V and J are TRBV10-3 and TRBJ1-2; D perhaps matches TRBD1 (5 bases). Germline V CDR1 and CDR2: ENHRY, SYGVKD. Trimming took 4 bases from V and 4 from J, leaving 10 bases between them. The CDR3 runs to 13 residues. The DNA of the CDR3 is TGTGCCATCAGTGGAGCAGGGTCCTATGGCTACACCTTC. Translation gives CAISGAGSYGYTF.

The chain couples TRBV6-2 or TRBV6-3 to TRBJ2-7, with TRBD2 matching 7 bases. The V gene end was trimmed by 2 bases and the J gene end by 2 bases; junction bases not matched to a gene: 9. Germline assignment: CDR1 MNHEY and CDR2 SVGEGT. The CDR3 is 16 amino acids. CDR3 DNA sequence: TGTGCCAGCAGTTACGGGAGCGGGGTTTATACCTACGAGCAGTACTTC. This codes for CASSYGSGVYTYEQYF.

The genes are TRBV7-2 and TRBJ1-3, with 8 bases identical to TRBD1. The CDR3 has 17 amino acids. Germline CDR1 reads SGHTA; CDR2 reads FQGNSA. V was clipped by 3 bases and J by 0 bases; unmatched bases: 7. The CDR3: CASSLTGQGSSGNTIYF. The CDR3 bases are TGTGCCAGCAGCTTGACTGGACAGGGAAGCTCTGGAAACACCATATATTTT.

The rearrangement links TRBV28 to TRBJ1-6; TRBD1 matches 9 bases. Germline V gene lookup returns CDR1 MDHEN and CDR2 SYDVKM. V shed 5 bases and J 11 bases; nucleotides not matched to a gene: 10. The CDR3 runs 15 residues. CDR3 loop: CASSPITGGSPPLHF. As DNA, the CDR3 is TGTGCCAGCAGTCCGATTACAGGGGGCTCGCCACCCCTCCACTTT.

The rearrangement joins TRBV30 to TRBJ1-4; 7 bases fit TRBD1. The germline V gene encodes CDR1 GTSNPN and CDR2 SVGIG (reference sequence). With V trimmed by 0 bases and J by 1 base, 5 bases remained unmatched. There are 16 residues in the CDR3. CDR3 coding DNA: TGTGCCTGGAGTGTACGGCAGGGGGTAACTAATGAAAAACTGTTTTTT. Translating it yields CAWSVRQGVTNEKLFF.

The V and J genes are TRBV28 and TRBJ2-7, with D possibly TRBD2 on 7 matching bases. Trimming removed 5 bases at V and 5 bases at J, with 22 bases between. From germline, CDR1 is MDHEN and CDR2 SYDVKM. The CDR3 covers 16 residues. CDR3 DNA sequence: TGTGCCAGCAGTCTGCCGCCGGGGGGACACCCCGACGAGCAGTACTTC. This encodes CASSLPPGGHPDEQYF.

The V call is TRBV7-3, the J call TRBJ2-2, with 7 nucleotides matching TRBD1. The CDR3 contains 16 residues. Germline trimming cut 2 bases from V and 3 bases from J; bases unmatched to any gene: 6. Germline lookup yields CDR1 SGHTA and CDR2 FQGTGA. The CDR3 sequence is CASSLLRGLDTGELFF. DNA of the CDR3: TGTGCCAGCAGCTTATTGAGGGGGCTGGACACCGGGGAGCTGTTTTTT.

The J gene is TRBJ1-5, the V gene TRBV6-5, with D hard to call. This CDR3 has 14 amino acids. The V and J ends lost 11 bases and 1 base respectively, with 15 bases between them. The germline V gene encodes CDR1 MNHEY and CDR2 SVGAGI. The CDR3: CAPGGRGSNQPQHF. The CDR3 DNA is TGTGCCCCAGGAGGGCGGGGAAGCAATCAGCCCCAGCATTTT.

The chain is built from TRBV6-4 and TRBJ2-1; D unresolved. The CDR3 consists of 13 residues. V was shortened by 3 bases and J by 4 bases, with 7 bases between the two germline ends. CDR1 is MRHNA and CDR2 is SNTAGT in the germline V gene. CDR3 nucleotides: TGTGCCAGCAGTGAGTGGCGGTACAATGAGCAGTTCTTC. Residues: CASSEWRYNEQFF.

The V gene is TRBV5-1, the J gene TRBJ2-2; D not resolved. Trimming stripped 1 base from V and 6 bases from J, with 13 bases between. This CDR3 spans 15 amino acids. Germline CDR1 and CDR2: SGHRS and YFSETQ. The chain's CDR3 is CASSLLNRVAGELFF. The CDR3 nucleotides are TGCGCCAGCAGCTTGTTAAATCGGGTTGCCGGGGAGCTGTTTTTT.

The chain recombines TRBV5-1 with TRBJ2-1, with 9 bases that match TRBD1. Germline loops: CDR1 SGHRS, CDR2 YFSETQ. V shed 2 bases, J shed 10 bases, and the junction held 22 bases outside the gene matches. The CDR3 spans 19 residues. The CDR3 region is CASSLKNTGTGNRSPEQFF. CDR3 DNA: TGCGCCAGCAGCTTAAAAAATACCGGGACAGGGAATAGATCCCCCGAGCAGTTCTTC.